These 23 T cell receptor beta chains share one sample of origin, sequenced in a study of T cell responses to AZD1222 COVID-19 vaccine. TCRdb keeps only in-frame clones here, not all; method: immunoSEQ multiplex PCR. The sample has 150,000 or so clones, 92% seen once. Sequences were derived from peripheral blood, sampled on day 0 of AZD1222 vaccination. The receptors were gathered from an adult in good health.

This chain links TRBV3-1 (or the pseudogene TRBV3-2) with TRBJ2-7, with D maybe TRBD1 (6 bases). The CDR3 contains 15 residues. Germline V CDR1 and CDR2: LGHDT, YNNKEL (reference sequence). Trimming took off 0 bases at V and 4 bases at J, with 13 bases between the two ends. CDR3 coding DNA: TGTGCCAGCAGCCAAGACCTACAGGGTGGGTACGAGCAGTACTTC. This encodes CASSQDLQGGYEQYF.

This clone came up once. V usage is TRBV6-5 and J usage is TRBJ1-3; possibly TRBD1 for D (5 bases). The CDR3 totals 15 residues. Trimming left V 2 bases short and J 3 bases short, with 11 bases between. Germline V gene data show CDR1 as MNHEY and CDR2 as SVGAGI. The CDR3 region is CASSYKGRDGNTIYF. The CDR3 DNA sequence: TGTGCCAGCAGTTACAAGGGCAGGGATGGAAACACCATATATTTT.

This chain joins TRBV11-2 and TRBJ2-2; D is uncertain. Germline lookup yields CDR1 SGHAT and CDR2 FQNNGV. V shed 1 base and J shed 4 bases, with 4 bases lying between them. This CDR3 comprises 13 residues. Here the CDR3 reads CASSLARTGELFF. DNA for the CDR3: TGTGCCAGCAGCTTAGCGCGCACCGGGGAGCTGTTTTTT. The full variable domain, completed using reference TRBV11-2 and TRBJ2-2, is EAGVAQSPRYKIIEKRQSVAFWCNPISGHATLYWYQQILGQGPKLLIQFQNNGVVDDSQLPKDRFSAERLKGVDSTLKIQPAKLEDSAVYLCASSLARTGELFFGEGSRLTVL.

The chain links TRBV10-1 to TRBJ1-2; TRBD1 might be the D (6 bases). CDR1 is WNHNN, CDR2 SYGVQD, per germline (reference sequence). V lost 0 bases, J lost 4 bases, and 6 bases lay in between. This CDR3 comprises 13 residues. CDR3 sequence (DNA): TGCGCCAGCAGTGAGTCAGGGGGCTATGGCTACACCTTC. The encoded protein is CASSESGGYGYTF.

This clone was recorded only once. This chain connects TRBV27 to TRBJ1-2, with TRBD1 matching 9 bases. The V and J ends lost 1 base and 8 bases, in that order; junction bases with no gene match: 17. The CDR3 consists of 18 residues. Germline loops: CDR1 MNHEY, CDR2 SMNVEV (reference sequence). For the CDR3, the DNA is TGTGCCAGCAGTTTATTCTCATTGGGACAGGGCAGGTGGGGCGGCTACACCTTC. Protein sequence: CASSLFSLGQGRWGGYTF.

The rearrangement links TRBV3-1 (or the pseudogene TRBV3-2) to TRBJ2-7; no firm D call. Trimming pared 3 bases from V and 0 bases from J, leaving 3 bases between. CDR3 length: 12 amino acids. Germline V gene lookup returns CDR1 LGHDT and CDR2 YNNKEL (reference sequence). In DNA, the CDR3 is TGTGCCAGCAGCCATAGCTCCTACGAGCAGTACTTC. The encoded protein is CASSHSSYEQYF.

J is TRBJ1-2 and V is TRBV19; the match to TRBD1 covers 9 bases. Trimming at V came to 6 bases and at J to 6 bases, leaving 8 bases not matched to a gene. The germline gives CDR1 LNHDA, CDR2 SQIVND (reference sequence). The CDR3 is 14 residues long. CDR3 sequence reads: CASSRTGDHHGYTF. CDR3 DNA sequence: TGTGCCAGTAGCAGGACAGGGGATCACCATGGCTACACCTTC.

This clone appeared a single time. The J gene is TRBJ2-5, the V gene TRBV14; TRBD2 is a possible D gene (5 bases). Between the trimmed V and J ends, which lost 4 bases and 4 bases, there was a span of 22 bases. This CDR3 is built from 17 residues. Germline CDR1 and CDR2: SGHDN and FVKESK. CDR3 sequence: CASSLRDLDPSIETQYF. CDR3 nucleotides: TGTGCCAGCAGCCTTCGGGATCTCGACCCTAGCATAGAGACCCAGTACTTC.

The chain joins TRBV11-2 to TRBJ2-3, with D possibly TRBD2 on 6 matching bases. The CDR3 totals 16 residues. CDR1 is SGHAT and CDR2 is FQNNGV in the germline V gene. Deletions cut 1 base from V and 4 bases from J, with 15 bases between. The CDR3, as DNA: TGTGCCAGCAGCTTAGCCCTGGGACTTACAGCAGATACGCAGTATTTT. This sequence encodes CASSLALGLTADTQYF.

The CDR3 protein is CASSLEGLISGNTIYF. In nucleotides, the CDR3 is TGTGCCAGCAGCTTAGAGGGGCTGATCTCTGGAAACACCATATATTTT. This sequence joins TRBV7-2 and TRBJ1-3, with D possibly TRBD1 on 5 matching bases. CDR3 length: 16 residues. Germline V gene lookup returns CDR1 SGHTA and CDR2 FQGNSA. V lost 1 base and J 0 bases, leaving 10 bases between the germline ends. The full variable domain, completed using reference TRBV7-2 and TRBJ1-3, is GAGVSQSPSNKVTEKGKDVELRCDPISGHTALYWYRQSLGQGLEFLIYFQGNSAPDKSGLPSDRFSAERTGGSVSTLTIQRTQQEDSAVYLCASSLEGLISGNTIYFGEGSWLTVV.

The chain links TRBV5-1 to TRBJ2-7; D might be TRBD1 or TRBD2, each matching 5 bases. There are 15 residues in the CDR3. Germline CDR1 and CDR2: SGHRS and YFSETQ. Trimming left V 5 bases short and J 0 bases short, with 15 bases between. CDR3 residues: CASRSGTQSSYEQYF. The CDR3 nucleotides read TGCGCCAGCAGATCCGGGACCCAGAGCTCCTACGAGCAGTACTTC.

The chain recombines TRBV5-1 with TRBJ2-3, with D tentatively TRBD1 (6 bases). V lost 3 bases and J 3 bases, leaving 17 bases between the germline ends. CDR3 length: 16 residues. Looked up from germline, CDR1 is SGHRS and CDR2 is YFSETQ. In nucleotides, the CDR3 is TGCGCCAGCAGCTCGACCTCAGGGGTAACAACAGATACGCAGTATTTT. This sequence encodes CASSSTSGVTTDTQYF.

The chain recombines TRBV5-1 with TRBJ1-4; the match to TRBD1 covers 11 bases. The germline gives CDR1 SGHRS, CDR2 YFSETQ. The CDR3 extends over 16 amino acids. The ends lost 4 bases at V and 0 bases at J; junction bases unmatched: 2. In DNA, the CDR3 is TGCGCCAGCAGCGGGGGACAGGGGGCAACTAATGAAAAACTGTTTTTT. This translates into CASSGGQGATNEKLFF.

V gene TRBV5-1 combines with J gene TRBJ1-4; perhaps TRBD1 as D (5 bases). CDR1 is SGHRS, CDR2 YFSETQ, per germline. V lost 4 bases to trimming and J lost 8 bases, with 18 bases between them. The CDR3 loop spans 15 amino acids. The CDR3 loop reads CASSKNIGVQEKLFF. CDR3 in DNA: TGCGCCAGCAGCAAAAACATAGGGGTACAAGAAAAACTGTTTTTT.

This clone was recorded once. V and J are TRBV6-5 and TRBJ2-5; possible D gene TRBD1, 5 bases. The CDR3 totals 13 residues. CDR1 and CDR2 from the germline V gene are MNHEY and SVGAGI. V dropped 7 bases and J dropped 5 bases, with 14 bases sitting between them. CDR3 region: CASIRVLGETQYF. CDR3 sequence (DNA): TGTGCCAGCATCAGGGTCCTAGGGGAGACCCAGTACTTC.

This chain connects TRBV7-2 to TRBJ2-1, with no clear D. Germline V gene data show CDR1 as SGHTA and CDR2 as FQGNSA. The ends were cut back, 1 base at V and 7 bases at J, with 8 bases in the middle. The CDR3 loop spans 13 amino acids. CDR3 residues: CASSLVYANEQFF. CDR3 nucleotide sequence: TGTGCCAGCAGCTTAGTGTATGCGAATGAGCAGTTCTTC.

The chain uses TRBV7-9 and TRBJ1-1; D is undetermined. The CDR3 contains 10 residues. The germline V gene encodes CDR1 SEHNR and CDR2 FQNEAQ (reference sequence). The germline V and J ends were trimmed by 2 bases and 8 bases, with 3 bases remaining between them. This CDR3 is CASSLLEAFF. The CDR3 DNA reads TGTGCCAGCAGCTTATTGGAAGCTTTCTTT.

CDR3 DNA sequence: TGTGCCACCTCACCCGGACTAGCGTTGGATACGCAGTATTTT. This translates into CATSPGLALDTQYF. The chain couples TRBV7-2 to TRBJ2-3; 9 nucleotides align to TRBD2. The CDR3 loop spans 14 amino acids. V lost 10 bases and J lost 6; bases outside the gene matches: 11. Per germline, CDR1 SGHTA and CDR2 FQGNSA.

Here the CDR3 DNA reads TGTGCCAGCAGTGGGCAGGGGGCTCAGCCCCAGCATTTT. This gives the protein CASSGQGAQPQHF. The V and J genes are TRBV2 and TRBJ1-5; 8 bases align to TRBD1. J was trimmed by 6 bases and V by 4 bases; bases with no gene match: 2. Germline V gene data show CDR1 as SNHLY and CDR2 as FYNNEI. The CDR3 spans 13 residues. Full variable domain (remainder filled in from reference TRBV2 and TRBJ1-5): EPEVTQTPSHQVTQMGQEVILRCVPISNHLYFYWYRQILGQKVEFLVSFYNNEISEKSEIFDDQFSVERPDGSNFTLKIRSTKLEDSAMYFCASSGQGAQPQHFGDGTRLSIL.

This chain links TRBV19 with TRBJ1-4, with 9 bases that match TRBD1. With V trimmed by 6 bases and J by 5 bases, 10 bases remained unmatched. The CDR3 spans 16 residues. Germline V gene sequence: CDR1 LNHDA, CDR2 SQIVND (reference sequence). Here the CDR3 DNA reads TGTGCCAGTAGCAACACAGGGGGCGCGGGGAATGAAAAACTGTTTTTT. Translated, it gives CASSNTGGAGNEKLFF.

The chain combines TRBV9 with TRBJ1-2; D not certain. Germline CDR1 SGDLS, CDR2 YYNGEE. Between the trimmed V and J ends, which lost 3 bases and 8 bases, there was a span of 14 bases. The CDR3 is 13 amino acids. The chain's CDR3 is CASSATVGWGYTF. The CDR3 region has the DNA TGTGCCAGCAGCGCCACAGTCGGTTGGGGCTACACCTTC. Based on the CDR3 plus reference TRBV9 and TRBJ1-2, the full variable domain is DSGVTQTPKHLITATGQRVTLRCSPRSGDLSVYWYQQSLDQGLQFLIQYYNGEERAKGNILERFSAQQFPDLHSELNLSSLELGDSALYFCASSATVGWGYTFGSGTRLTVV.

The rearrangement joins TRBV19 to TRBJ2-3; 13 bases map to TRBD2. Germline V gene lookup returns CDR1 LNHDA and CDR2 SQIVND (reference sequence). The CDR3 runs 16 residues. The ends lost 5 bases at V and 3 bases at J; junction bases unmatched: 5. This CDR3 reads CASSPWTSGGTDTQYF. The CDR3 DNA reads TGTGCCAGTAGTCCCTGGACTAGCGGGGGAACAGATACGCAGTATTTT.

The V gene is TRBV18, the J gene TRBJ2-7; D might be TRBD1 or TRBD2, each matching 5 bases. Germline CDR1 reads KGHSH; CDR2 reads LQKENI. This CDR3 spans 14 amino acids. The germline V and J ends were trimmed by 0 bases and 6 bases, with 12 bases remaining between them. CDR3 bases: TGTGCCAGCTCACCACCGTGGGGGTTATTCGAGCAGTACTTC. Amino acids: CASSPPWGLFEQYF.